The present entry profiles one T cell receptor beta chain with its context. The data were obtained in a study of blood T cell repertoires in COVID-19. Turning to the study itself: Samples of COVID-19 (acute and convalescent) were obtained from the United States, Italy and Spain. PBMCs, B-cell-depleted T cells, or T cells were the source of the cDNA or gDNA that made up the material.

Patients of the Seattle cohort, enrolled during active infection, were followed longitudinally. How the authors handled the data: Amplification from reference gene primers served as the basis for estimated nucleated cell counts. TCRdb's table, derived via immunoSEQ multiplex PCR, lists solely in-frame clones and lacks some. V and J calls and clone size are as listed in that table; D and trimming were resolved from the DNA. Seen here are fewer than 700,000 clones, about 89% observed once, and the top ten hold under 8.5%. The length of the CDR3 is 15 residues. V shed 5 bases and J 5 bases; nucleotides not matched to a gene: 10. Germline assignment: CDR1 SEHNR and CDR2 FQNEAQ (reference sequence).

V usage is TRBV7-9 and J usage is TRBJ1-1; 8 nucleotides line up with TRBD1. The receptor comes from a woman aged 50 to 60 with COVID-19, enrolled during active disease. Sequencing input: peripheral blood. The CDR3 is CASSPGDRLRTEAFF. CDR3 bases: TGTGCCAGCAGCCCAGGGGACAGGTTGAGAACTGAAGCTTTCTTT. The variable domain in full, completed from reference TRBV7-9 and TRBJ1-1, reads DTGVSQNPRHKITKRGQNVTFRCDPISEHNRLYWYRQTLGQGPEFLTYFQNEAQLEKSRLLSDRFSAERPKGSFSTLEIQRTEQGDSAMYLCASSPGDRLRTEAFFGQGTRLTVV.